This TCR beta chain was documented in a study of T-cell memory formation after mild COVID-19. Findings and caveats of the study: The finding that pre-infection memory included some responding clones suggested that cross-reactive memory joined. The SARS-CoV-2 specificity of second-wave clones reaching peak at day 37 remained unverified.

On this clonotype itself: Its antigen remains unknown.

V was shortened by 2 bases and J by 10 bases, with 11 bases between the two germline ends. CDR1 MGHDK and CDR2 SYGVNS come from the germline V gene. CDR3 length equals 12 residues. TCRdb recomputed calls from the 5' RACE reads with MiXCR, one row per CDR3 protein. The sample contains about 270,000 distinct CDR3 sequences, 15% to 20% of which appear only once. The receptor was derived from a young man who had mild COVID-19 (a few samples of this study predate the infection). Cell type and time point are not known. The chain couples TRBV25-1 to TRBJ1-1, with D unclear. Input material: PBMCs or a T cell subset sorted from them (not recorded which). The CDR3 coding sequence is TGTGCCAGCAGTGAACCCTCAATGGGAGCTTTCTTT. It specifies CASSEPSMGAFF.